This TCR beta chain is drawn from a study of T cell responses to AZD1222 COVID-19 vaccine. Study-level points and caveats: Most donors were white British, females outnumbered males, and clonal diversity was possibly underestimated.

A word on this clone: Its antigen is unidentified.

Measured with immunoSEQ multiplex PCR; TCRdb has only the in-frame clones, and not every one. The sample shows around 66,000 clones, about four fifths of them seen only once. This CDR3 is 14 amino acids long. J lost 3 bases, V lost 5 bases, and 3 bases had no gene match. CDR1 is LNHDA and CDR2 is SQIVND in the germline V gene (reference sequence). The origin of this receptor is an adult in good health. The V call is TRBV19, the J call TRBJ1-4, with TRBD1 identical over 7 bases. The specimen was peripheral blood, collected on day 0 of MenACWY control vaccination. CDR3 residues: CASSVQGANEKLFF. Here the CDR3 DNA reads TGTGCCAGTAGTGTTCAGGGGGCTAATGAAAAACTGTTTTTT. The full variable domain, rest sourced from reference TRBV19 and TRBJ1-4, is DGGITQSPKYLFRKEGQNVTLSCEQNLNHDAMYWYRQDPGQGLRLIYYSQIVNDFQKGDIAEGYSVSREKKESFPLTVTSAQKNPTAFYLCASSVQGANEKLFFGSGTQLSVL.